This TCR beta chain was observed in a study of T-cell reconstitution after alpha-beta-depleted transplantation in children. Worth noting for this clonotype: Its target is unknown.

This CDR3 has 14 amino acids. V gave up 2 bases and J gave up 0 bases, with 6 bases separating them. CDR1 is KGHSH, CDR2 LQKENI, per germline. Study-level points and caveats: From newly produced T cells came most of the T-cell counts and diversity one year after transplant. Reported findings indicate that, about two months after transplant, alpha-beta T cells came from several hundred expanded clones, which were derived from non-depleted graft cells.

Preparing the TCRbeta library involved the use of unique molecular identifiers. TCRdb independently ran MiXCR on the PCR reads; one entry per CDR3 protein. The sample holds about 980,000 distinct CDR3 sequences; around 30% are singletons and the top ten take 25% to 35%. The chain recombines TRBV18 with TRBJ2-3; D is unclear. This sequence originates from a boy younger than two who had a stem cell transplant for SCID, so the T cells may come from the graft donor. Sample: PBMCs, mostly from graft donor cells, taken 360 days after TCRalphabeta/CD19-depleted stem cell transplant. The CDR3 region has the DNA TGTGCCAGCTCACCAGCGAGTAGCACAGATACGCAGTATTTT. Translation: CASSPASSTDTQYF.